Shown below are 10 T cell receptor beta chains from a single sample sequenced in a study of blood T cells in healthy people across ages. Combining a sample-barcoded 5' primer with a J-beta primer mix, a second PCR ran for about 7 to 11 cycles. MiXCR was run by TCRdb on the 5' RACE reads, yielding one entry per CDR3 protein. The table lists about 900,000 distinct CDR3 sequences, under 50% of them singletons, with over 10% in the top ten. The specimen was blood. The receptor set was obtained from a man aged 25-40 years in good health.

This clonotype was found many times. The chain links TRBV25-1 to TRBJ2-7, with a weak D call TRBD2 (5 bases). In germline, CDR1 is MGHDK, CDR2 SYGVNS. Trimming removed 3 bases from V and 0 bases from J, with 12 bases in between. The CDR3 loop spans 15 amino acids. The CDR3 nucleotides read TGTGCCAGCAGTGATCGGAGGATGGCCTCCTACGAGCAGTACTTC. Amino acids: CASSDRRMASYEQYF.

This chain links TRBV12-3 or TRBV12-4 with TRBJ1-4, with 9 bases aligning to TRBD1. The ends lost 7 bases at V and 4 bases at J; junction bases unmatched: 7. The CDR3 consists of 15 residues. The CDR3 loop is CASTLQGAHNEKLFF. Here the CDR3 DNA reads TGTGCCAGCACCTTACAGGGGGCACATAATGAAAAACTGTTTTTT.

This chain uses TRBV20-1 with TRBJ2-7; possibly TRBD1 for D (6 bases). Germline V CDR1 and CDR2: DFQATT, SNEGSKA (reference sequence). Trimming took 0 bases from V and 5 from J, leaving 14 bases between them. The CDR3 sequence is 14 residues long. The CDR3 DNA reads TGCAGTGCTAGAGATCCAGGGGTGATCCACGAGCAGTACTTC. Protein product: CSARDPGVIHEQYF.

This chain links TRBV6-2 or TRBV6-3 with TRBJ2-7; D remains ambiguous. This CDR3 comprises 15 residues. The ends were cut back, 4 bases at V and 7 bases at J, with 20 bases in the middle. The germline CDR1 and CDR2 sequences are MNHEY and SVGEGT. The CDR3 spells CASSFLQGSYNEQYF. Written as DNA, the CDR3 is TGTGCCAGCAGTTTCCTCCAAGGGTCCTACAATGAGCAGTACTTC.

This clonotype was seen only a few times. This chain connects TRBV6-2 or TRBV6-3 to TRBJ1-5; D is possibly TRBD1 (5 bases). V was clipped by 3 bases and J by 6 bases, with 15 bases between them. Germline CDR1 MNHEY, CDR2 SVGEGT. The CDR3 extends over 15 amino acids. The CDR3 protein is CASSYVGAVGQPQHF. The CDR3, as DNA: TGTGCCAGCAGTTATGTTGGGGCAGTCGGTCAGCCCCAGCATTTT.

V and J are TRBV15 and TRBJ1-4; D ambiguous. The CDR3 is made up of 13 amino acids. Trimming shortened V by 0 bases and J by 14 bases, and 13 bases separated the two germline ends. The germline gives CDR1 LNHNV, CDR2 YYDKDF (reference sequence). The CDR3 is CATSRDPGRGLFF. The CDR3 region has the DNA TGTGCCACCAGCAGAGATCCCGGACGAGGGCTGTTTTTT.

The table lists this clonotype with a few counts. The chain links TRBV5-1 to TRBJ2-7; D tentatively fits TRBD1 or TRBD2 (5 bases each). V was pared by 2 bases and J by 4 bases, with 16 bases between. Looked up from germline, CDR1 is SGHRS and CDR2 is YFSETQ. This CDR3 region has 15 residues. The CDR3 sequence: CASSFEGVQGYEQYF. The DNA of the CDR3 is TGCGCCAGCAGCTTCGAGGGAGTTCAGGGTTACGAGCAGTACTTC.

The V call is TRBV2, the J call TRBJ1-2; D not certain. Germline-derived CDR1 and CDR2 are SNHLY and FYNNEI. The V end lost 4 bases, the J end lost 2 bases, and 11 bases lay between the germline ends. The CDR3 has 14 amino acids. CDR3 in DNA: TGTGCCAGCAGTGTGGACCGGGGAAACTATGGCTACACCTTC. It encodes CASSVDRGNYGYTF.

V usage is TRBV11-3 and J usage is TRBJ2-4, with no clear D. CDR1 SGHNT and CDR2 YENEEA come from the germline V gene. Trimming removed 0 bases from V and 3 bases from J, with 3 bases in between. The CDR3 extends over 13 amino acids. For the CDR3, the DNA is TGTGCCAGCAGCTTAGAGGACAAAAACATTCAGTACTTC. The encoded protein is CASSLEDKNIQYF.

The chain links TRBV27 to TRBJ2-7; maybe TRBD2 (5 bases). The J call may be wrong; the DNA end is better matched by TRBJ2-5. CDR3 length: 13 residues. Germline CDR1 reads MNHEY; CDR2 reads SMNVEV (reference sequence). The chain's CDR3 is CASSLIREETQYF. As DNA, the CDR3 is TGTGCCAGCAGTTTAATTAGGGAGGAGACCCAGTACTTC.